These T cell receptor beta chains were read from a single sample in a study of OX40 agonist ivuxolimab in advanced cancers. Using immunoSEQ multiplex PCR, the repertoire was profiled, and TCRdb retains in-frame clones only, with some absent. The sample lists about 69,000 clones; roughly 87% were seen once. This specimen was CD4+ or CD8+ T cells sorted from blood, taken in a trial of the OX40 agonist ivuxolimab. These receptors all stem from an adult with an advanced solid tumor such as melanoma, head and neck, liver or kidney cancer. CDR3s include the opening cysteine and the closing phenylalanine or tryptophan. The D gene is left open where the match is weak. Not all rows give a size; the values are once, few, many and, for expanded clones, a class.

>-|TRBV6-1|once|TRBJ1-5
TGTGCCAGCACTGCGGCGGTGACGGCGACAATACCCCAGCATTTT
CASTAAVTATIPQHF
>TRBD1|TRBV19|-|TRBJ1-2
TGTGCCAGTAGTATCGGACAGGTCTATGGCTACACCTTC
CASSIGQVYGYTF
>-|TRBV7-9|-|TRBJ2-1
TGTGCCAGCAGCTTAGTCGGTGGAGCTTACAATGAGCAGTTCTTC
CASSLVGGAYNEQFF
>-|TRBV7-2|-|TRBJ2-5
TGTGCCAGCAGCTTTTCAGGGCAGTCCCTCGAGACCCAGTACTTC
CASSFSGQSLETQYF
>-|TRBV5-1|-|TRBJ2-7
TGCGCCAGCAGCTGGGTTGAGGGCGGGTTGTACGAGCAGTACTTC
CASSWVEGGLYEQYF
>TRBD1|TRBV7-2|-|TRBJ1-5
TGTGCCAGCAGCTTAGTTGGGGGACAGGGACCCAATCAGCCCCAGCATTTT
CASSLVGGQGPNQPQHF
>TRBD2|TRBV19|-|TRBJ2-1
TGTGCCACCCAACGGAGCGGGGGAGCATACAATGAGCAGTTCTTC
CATQRSGGAYNEQFF
>TRBD2|TRBV11-2|-|TRBJ2-7
TGTGCCAGCAGCTCCGCTCTAGCGGGGGGGTTTTACGAGCAGTACTTC
CASSSALAGGFYEQYF
>TRBD2|TRBV29-1|-|TRBJ2-3
TGCAGCGTGATACTAGCGGGAGTTGCAGATACGCAGTATTTT
CSVILAGVADTQYF
>-|TRBV1|-|TRBJ2-4
TGCACCGGTACAGCAGCCAAAAACATTCAGTACTTC
CTGTAAKNIQYF
>-|TRBV7-7|-|TRBJ2-2
TGTGCCAGCAGGCCGGGTGGGGACAACGCCGGGGAGCTGTTTTTT
CASRPGGDNAGELFF
>TRBD2|TRBV19|-|TRBJ2-1
TGTGCCAGTAGACTAGCGGGACACAACAATGAGCAGTTCTTC
CASRLAGHNNEQFF
>-|TRBV5-6|-|TRBJ2-7
TGTGCCAGCAGTTCCCAGGGAGGTGAGCAGTACTTC
CASSSQGGEQYF
>TRBD1|TRBV4-1|once|TRBJ2-7
TGCGCCAGCAGCCAAGATGGACAGGATCTCGACGAGCAGTACTTC
CASSQDGQDLDEQYF
>-|TRBV2|few|TRBJ1-5
TGTGCCAGCAAGGCAGGGGCAGGCAATCAGCCCCAGCATTTT
CASKAGAGNQPQHF
>-|TRBV28|-|TRBJ2-7
TGTGCCAGCAGTTTGTTTCGTCAACAAGGGAGAAACGAGCAGTACTTC
CASSLFRQQGRNEQYF
>TRBD1|TRBV6-1|-|TRBJ2-2
TGTGCCAGCAGTGAATACAGGGGTGGCACCGGGGAGCTGTTTTTT
CASSEYRGGTGELFF
>TRBD2|TRBV2|-|TRBJ2-3
TGTGCCAGTACGACTAGCCCGGTAATTGACACAGATACGCAGTATTTT
CASTTSPVIDTDTQYF
>TRBD1|TRBV5-5|-|TRBJ1-1
TGTGCCAGCAGGTGGGGGACAGATGAAGCTTTCTTT
CASRWGTDEAFF
>TRBD2|TRBV4-2|-|TRBJ2-4
TGTGCCAGCAGCCAAGATAAGGCGGGGGGGCTGGGCATTCAGTACTTC
CASSQDKAGGLGIQYF
>-|TRBV19|-|TRBJ2-5
TGTGCCAGTACTTCCACCGGATCAGGAGAGACCCAGTACTTC
CASTSTGSGETQYF
>-|TRBV27|-|TRBJ1-6
TGTGCCAGCACCAGGGCCGGCAGCAGTTCACCCCTCCACTTT
CASTRAGSSSPLHF
>-|TRBV19|many|TRBJ2-3
TGTGCCAGTAAGGGGACCCAGAGAGATACGCAGTATTTT
CASKGTQRDTQYF
>TRBD1|TRBV6-6|once|TRBJ2-2
TGTGCCAGCAGCTCACAGGGGATGATGGCCGGGGAGCTGTTTTTT
CASSSQGMMAGELFF
>-|TRBV28|-|TRBJ2-7
TGTGCCAGCAGCCGCCGGAAAGAGCAGTACTTC
CASSRRKEQYF
>TRBD1|TRBV7-9|-|TRBJ1-1
TGTGCCAGCACTTCCGGGACAGGGGAACGAGCTCCTGAAGCTTTCTTT
CASTSGTGERAPEAFF
>TRBD1|TRBV9|-|TRBJ2-1
TGTGCCAGCAGCGGATCGACAGGGGCATCCTACAATGAGCAGTTCTTC
CASSGSTGASYNEQFF
>-|TRBV5-6|-|TRBJ1-2
TGTGCCAGCAGCTTGAAGGGGATTGGCTATGGCTACACCTTC
CASSLKGIGYGYTF
>TRBD1|TRBV14|-|TRBJ1-6
TGTGCCAGCAGCCGACAGGGAGACTCACCCCTCCACTTT
CASSRQGDSPLHF
>-|TRBV27|-|TRBJ2-1
TGTGCCAGCAGTTTGGGGGACGGTTACAATGAGCAGTTCTTC
CASSLGDGYNEQFF
>TRBD1|TRBV18|-|TRBJ1-5
TGTGCCAGCTCACCTGGACAGGGATATAGCAATCAGCCCCAGCATTTT
CASSPGQGYSNQPQHF
>-|TRBV5-1|-|TRBJ1-4
TGCGCCAGCGCTTGGGGTGACGGTAATGAAAAACTGTTTTTT
CASAWGDGNEKLFF
>-|TRBV18|once|TRBJ1-2
TGTGCCAGCTCACCCGACACGAACAGGGTCGGCTATGGCTACACCTTC
CASSPDTNRVGYGYTF
>-|TRBV6-5|-|TRBJ1-4
TGTGCCAGCAGTTACACGGACGGCGATAATGAAAAACTGTTTTTT
CASSYTDGDNEKLFF
>TRBD1|TRBV5-1|-|TRBJ2-1
TGCGCCAGCAGCTTGGACAGGGGACCTCTCTACAATGAGCAGTTCTTC
CASSLDRGPLYNEQFF
>TRBD2|TRBV2|-|TRBJ2-1
TGTGCCAGGGGTGATCTAGCGGGAGGTCTAAATGAGCAGTTCTTC
CARGDLAGGLNEQFF
>-|TRBV27|-|TRBJ2-7
TGTGCCAGCAGTTTATCCCTCACGGGCTCCTACGAGCAGTACTTC
CASSLSLTGSYEQYF
>TRBD2|TRBV7-3|-|TRBJ2-1
TGTGCCAGCAAACTAACTAGCGGGGCCTACAATGAGCAGTTCTTC
CASKLTSGAYNEQFF
>-|TRBV5-4|-|TRBJ2-5
TGTGCCAGCAGCTTGGATTTTAACCTAGGGGAGACCCAGTACTTC
CASSLDFNLGETQYF
>TRBD2|TRBV5-1|-|TRBJ2-3
TGCGCCAGCAGCTTGGTAGTGGGAGGGGATACGCAGTATTTT
CASSLVVGGDTQYF
>-|TRBV6-5|few|TRBJ1-2
TGTGCCAGCAGTTCTTATGGGGGGAGTGGCTACACCTTC
CASSSYGGSGYTF
>TRBD2|TRBV7-3|-|TRBJ2-1
TGTGCCAGCAGCGTCGGGACTAGCGGGGACGTCGGGCAGTTCTTC
CASSVGTSGDVGQFF
>-|TRBV19|-|TRBJ1-2
TGTGCCAGTAGTATCCGACCCCCCTATGGCTACACCTTC
CASSIRPPYGYTF
>TRBD2|TRBV28|-|TRBJ2-1
TGTGCCAGCAGTTTATTCCTAGCGGGAGTGGTCGAGCAGTTCTTC
CASSLFLAGVVEQFF
>-|TRBV11-3|-|TRBJ2-7
TGTGCCAGCAGCTCCAGCAAGGAAGCCTACGAGCAGTACTTC
CASSSSKEAYEQYF
>-|TRBV11-3|few|TRBJ1-1
TGTGCCAGCAGCTTAGGAGGGGCCAACACCCCCTCCTTCACTGAAGCTTTCTTT
CASSLGGANTPSFTEAFF
>-|TRBV7-2|-|TRBJ2-7
TGTGCCAGCAGCTTAGAGCAGGGGCCCTACCTCCAGTACTTC
CASSLEQGPYLQYF
>TRBD2|TRBV2|-|TRBJ2-1
TGTGCCAGCAGACTAGCGGGAGCCCATGAGCAGTTCTTC
CASRLAGAHEQFF
>TRBD2|TRBV9|-|TRBJ2-7
TGTGCCAGCAGCCTCCACTCGGGGGGGCGCGAGCAGTACTTC
CASSLHSGGREQYF
>-|TRBV7-9|-|TRBJ1-2
TGTGCCAGCAGTCCAGACGGAGGGGCCCACTATGGCTACACCTTC
CASSPDGGAHYGYTF
>-|TRBV30|-|TRBJ2-5
TGTGCCTGGAGTGTAGGCAGGGTGGGACGGGAGCAGTACTTC
CAWSVGRVGREQYF
>TRBD1|TRBV10-3|-|TRBJ2-5
TGTGCCATCAGGGGACAGGGGACTCAGGAGACCCAGTACTTC
CAIRGQGTQETQYF
>TRBD1|TRBV28|-|TRBJ2-7
TGTGCCAGCAGAAGCGGACAGGGCTACGAGCAGTACTTC
CASRSGQGYEQYF
>TRBD1|TRBV5-1|once|TRBJ1-2
TGCGCCAGCAGCTTGGGGGTCGGGACAGGGAACGACTATGGCTACACCTTC
CASSLGVGTGNDYGYTF
>-|TRBV11-1|-|TRBJ2-3
TGTGCCAGCAGCTTTTGGGGAAGCACAGATACGCAGTATTTT
CASSFWGSTDTQYF
>-|TRBV25-1|few|TRBJ2-7
TGTGCCAGCAGTTCGGCCGGGGCGGGACATCGCTCCTACGAGCAGTACTTC
CASSSAGAGHRSYEQYF